What follows is one T cell receptor (beta chain) and its context. The antigen remains undetermined. The germline V gene encodes CDR1 SEHNR and CDR2 FQNEAQ (reference sequence). The CDR3 runs to 16 residues. V was shortened by 1 base and J by 4 bases, with 16 bases between the two germline ends. Attachment of unique molecular identifiers was made to individual cDNA molecules. TCRdb re-analysed the 5' RACE reads in MiXCR, keeping a single row per CDR3 protein. The sample has more than 85,000 distinct CDR3 sequences, roughly 13% seen once. This specimen belongs to a study of early T cells in non-severe SARS-CoV-2 infection. General observations from the study: In VDJdb matching, anti-spike CD8 responses were favored while private and CD4 specificities went missing.

The sequence was obtained from an adult who was a healthcare worker with PCR-confirmed SARS-CoV-2 infection or an uninfected control (not recorded which). The chain recombines TRBV7-9 with TRBJ2-5; D not certain. The source material was whole blood, sampled at baseline. CDR3: CASSLGSGSSRETQYF. CDR3 bases: TGTGCCAGCAGCTTAGGGTCTGGAAGTAGTAGAGAGACCCAGTACTTC.